These 21 T cell receptor beta chains were all obtained from the same sample, sequenced in a study of CD8 T cells in ankylosing spondylitis (dated by TCRdb to 2016 to 2017). The library relied on 5' RACE. The sequencer was an Illumina HiSeq 2500. The raw public reads went through TCRdb reprocessing: fastp at Q25, MiXCR clone calling, in-frame beta chains kept. Rows with one shared CDR3 protein collapse into an entry with the most common genes and DNA. The sample data list just over 300,000 distinct CDR3 sequences, and more than 20% of these were observed just once. Of the sample, 3.5% falls within the top ten clones. Input material: blood, either unsorted or a sorted T cell fraction (not recorded which). Every receptor here comes from a female donor with ankylosing spondylitis or in good health (not recorded which).

This sequence joins TRBV18 and TRBJ2-1, with TRBD2 identical over 8 bases. Germline V lookup: CDR1 KGHSH, CDR2 LQKENI. The J segment lost 0 bases and the V segment lost 3 bases, leaving 7 bases of the junction unmatched. The CDR3 totals 17 residues. CDR3 protein: CASSPPLAASSYNEQFF. CDR3 bases: TGTGCCAGCTCACCTCCACTAGCGGCTAGCTCCTACAATGAGCAGTTCTTC. Full variable domain (missing parts from reference TRBV18 and TRBJ2-1): NAGVMQNPRHLVRRRGQEARLRCSPMKGHSHVYWYRQLPEEGLKFMVYLQKENIIDESGMPKERFSAEFPKEGPSILRIQQVVRGDSAAYFCASSPPLAASSYNEQFFGPGTRLTVL.

A single count supports this clonotype. It is likely a read error, because the conserved phenylalanine at the end of the CDR3 is missing. V usage is TRBV12-3 or TRBV12-4 and J usage is TRBJ2-2; no firm D call. The CDR3 extends over 15 amino acids. Trimming took 5 bases from V and 6 from J, leaving 16 bases between them. The CDR3 bases are TGTGCCAGCAGTCCTGGGAAGATCGGCGCCGGGGAGCTGTTTCTT. Translation gives CASSPGKIGAGELFL.

This clonotype was counted a single time. The gene calls are TRBV23-1 and TRBJ2-7, with 7 bases identical to TRBD1. TRBV23-1 is an open reading frame whose function is uncertain. Trimming removed 7 bases from V and 3 bases from J; junction bases left unmatched: 18. CDR3 length: 17 residues. DNA for the CDR3: TGCGCCAGCACCCGGGACAGCACCCGGATAATCATCTACGAGCAGTACTTC. Translating it yields CASTRDSTRIIIYEQYF.

This clonotype was counted ten times or more. The chain combines TRBV27 with TRBJ2-6; 8 nucleotides align to TRBD1. J was trimmed by 1 base and V by 6 bases; bases with no gene match: 8. The CDR3 is 17 residues long. In germline, CDR1 is MNHEY, CDR2 SMNVEV (reference sequence). CDR3 sequence (DNA): TGTGCCAGCAGACACGACAGGGGAGTATCTGGGGCCAACGTCCTGACTTTC. The encoded protein is CASRHDRGVSGANVLTF.

This clonotype has a handful of counts. The chain carries TRBV28 and TRBJ1-3; D is ambiguous. This CDR3 has 14 amino acids. Looked up from germline, CDR1 is MDHEN and CDR2 is SYDVKM. V was cut by 1 base and J by 6 bases, with 10 bases left in between. CDR3 sequence reads: CASSLLGIPNTIYF. The CDR3 coding sequence is TGTGCCAGCAGTTTATTGGGAATTCCAAACACCATATATTTT.

V gene TRBV5-1 combines with J gene TRBJ2-3; 11 bases map to TRBD1. The length of the CDR3 is 16 residues. Germline values: CDR1 SGHRS, CDR2 YFSETQ. V lost 4 bases to trimming and J lost 6 bases; unmatched junction nucleotides: 10. The CDR3 DNA reads as TGCGCCAGCAGCATAACGACAGGGACAGGGGGTGATACGCAGTATTTT. Amino acids: CASSITTGTGGDTQYF.

This sequence joins TRBV20-1 and TRBJ2-7; 7 bases line up with TRBD2. CDR3 size: 13 residues. Germline assignment: CDR1 DFQATT and CDR2 SNEGSKA (reference sequence). V shed 6 bases, J shed 4 bases, and the junction held 9 bases outside the gene matches. The CDR3 DNA reads as TGCAGTGCCCACCGGGACTACCCTTACGAGCAGTACTTC. Translating it yields CSAHRDYPYEQYF.

This sequence joins TRBV20-1 and TRBJ2-1; the D is unclear. CDR3 length: 15 residues. Between the trimmed V and J ends, which lost 4 bases and 6 bases, there was a span of 19 bases. CDR1 DFQATT and CDR2 SNEGSKA come from the germline V gene (reference sequence). The CDR3 DNA reads TGCAGTGCTACCCCTCCGGTAGTGAGGCCCAATGAGCAGTTCTTC. This encodes CSATPPVVRPNEQFF.

This clonotype was detected only a few times. The rearrangement joins TRBV5-1 to TRBJ1-2, with D perhaps matching TRBD1 (6 bases). CDR1 SGHRS and CDR2 YFSETQ come from the germline V gene. This CDR3 is built from 17 residues. V lost 0 bases and J lost 5, with 20 bases in between. The CDR3 nucleotides read TGCGCCAGCAGCTTGGCCACATCCGGCCGGGGGCTATATGGCTACACCTTC. This translates into CASSLATSGRGLYGYTF.

This rearrangement joins TRBV24-1 to TRBJ2-1, with TRBD2 matching 7 bases. The junction had 12 bases not matched to a gene; V was cut back by 7 bases and J by 10 bases. This CDR3 spans 14 amino acids. Germline CDR1 reads KGHDR; CDR2 reads SFDVKD. CDR3 in DNA: TGTGCCACCAGCAGCGGGACTCCTGGGAGAGAGCAGTTCTTC. This encodes CATSSGTPGREQFF.

This clonotype was picked up a small number of times. The chain links TRBV30 to TRBJ2-7, with 8 bases aligning to TRBD1. Per germline, CDR1 GTSNPN and CDR2 SVGIG (reference sequence). The CDR3 is 13 residues long. Unmatched junction bases numbered 6, after V lost 2 bases and J lost 6 bases. The CDR3 DNA reads TGTGCCTGGAGTCTCCGGACAGGGATCGAGCAGTACTTC. It codes for CAWSLRTGIEQYF.

CDR3 in amino acids: CASSLRGVSGELFF. For the CDR3, the DNA is TGTGCCAGCAGCCTCCGTGGGGTGAGCGGGGAGCTGTTTTTT. V and J are TRBV11-2 and TRBJ2-2, with D hard to call. The V end was cut by 5 bases, the J end by 7 bases, with 14 bases between. CDR1 and CDR2 (germline): SGHAT, FQNNGV. The CDR3 loop spans 14 amino acids.

The chain recombines TRBV6-1 with TRBJ1-2, with 7 bases aligning to TRBD1. From germline, CDR1 is MNHNS and CDR2 SASEGT. The CDR3 has 13 amino acids. V lost 6 bases and J lost 6; bases outside the gene matches: 7. The DNA of the CDR3 is TGTGCCAGCAGCTTGGACAGGCGGAATGGCTACACCTTC. This sequence encodes CASSLDRRNGYTF.

The V and J genes are TRBV20-1 and TRBJ1-1, with D hard to call. The CDR3 loop spans 11 amino acids. CDR1 and CDR2 (germline): DFQATT, SNEGSKA (reference sequence). Trimming took off 6 bases at V and 4 bases at J, with 9 bases between the two ends. The CDR3 is CSAYTGTEAFF. CDR3 bases: TGCAGTGCCTATACGGGCACTGAAGCTTTCTTT.

This clonotype was counted between two and nine times. This chain connects TRBV6-1 to TRBJ2-7; 10 bases match TRBD2. This CDR3 has 15 amino acids. Looked up from germline, CDR1 is MNHNS and CDR2 is SASEGT. V lost 5 bases and J lost 5; bases outside the gene matches: 9. This CDR3 reads CASSQPGLATHEQYF. Written as DNA, the CDR3 is TGTGCCAGCAGTCAACCGGGACTAGCGACCCACGAGCAGTACTTC.

V and J are TRBV5-1 and TRBJ2-7; TRBD2 agrees at 9 bases. The CDR3 consists of 15 residues. Germline lookup yields CDR1 SGHRS and CDR2 YFSETQ. V lost 0 bases and J lost 4; bases outside the gene matches: 5. The CDR3 nucleotides read TGCGCCAGCAGCTTGGTGGCTAGCGGGAAATACGAGCAGTACTTC. Translation: CASSLVASGKYEQYF.

Only a few counts were recorded for this clonotype. The chain carries TRBV5-1 and TRBJ2-5; 7 nucleotides match TRBD2. After removal of 4 bases from V and 5 bases from J, the junction contained 8 bases not matched to a gene. This CDR3 spans 14 amino acids. Germline V gives CDR1 SGHRS, CDR2 YFSETQ. This chain's CDR3 is CASSPFPGRETQYF. DNA for the CDR3: TGCGCCAGCAGCCCCTTTCCCGGGAGGGAGACCCAGTACTTC.

Many counts were recorded for this clonotype. This sequence joins TRBV5-1 and TRBJ1-1, with D maybe TRBD1 (6 bases). The V end was cut by 0 bases, the J end by 0 bases, with 15 bases between. This CDR3 contains 17 residues. Germline CDR1 is SGHRS and CDR2 is YFSETQ. The CDR3 DNA reads TGCGCCAGCAGCTTGGGACACGCGGGGGCTATGAACACTGAAGCTTTCTTT. Translated, it gives CASSLGHAGAMNTEAFF.

This clonotype was observed a few times. The chain has TRBV2 and TRBJ2-1; D not certain. V lost 6 bases and J 2 bases, leaving 8 bases between the germline ends. This CDR3 is built from 13 residues. The germline gives CDR1 SNHLY, CDR2 FYNNEI. CDR3: CASRGSTYNEQFF. For the CDR3, the DNA is TGTGCCAGCAGAGGGTCCACCTACAATGAGCAGTTCTTC.

This clonotype was detected only a few times. This sequence joins TRBV20-1 and TRBJ2-1; 7 positions match TRBD2. The junction had 21 bases not matched to a gene; V was cut back by 0 bases and J by 7 bases. Germline assignment: CDR1 DFQATT and CDR2 SNEGSKA (reference sequence). This CDR3 is built from 19 residues. CDR3 sequence reads: CSARDRGKAGSVGRNEQFF. The CDR3 DNA sequence: TGCAGTGCTAGAGATCGGGGGAAAGCGGGGAGCGTTGGGCGGAATGAGCAGTTCTTC.

This clonotype was detected ten times or more. The rearrangement joins TRBV5-1 to TRBJ2-2; D call uncertain. Trimming removed 5 bases from V and 5 bases from J, with 16 bases in between. Looked up from germline, CDR1 is SGHRS and CDR2 is YFSETQ. CDR3 length: 15 residues. In DNA, the CDR3 is TGCGCCAGCAGTCCTACAGAGTCTAGGACCGGGGAGCTGTTTTTT. It codes for CASSPTESRTGELFF.